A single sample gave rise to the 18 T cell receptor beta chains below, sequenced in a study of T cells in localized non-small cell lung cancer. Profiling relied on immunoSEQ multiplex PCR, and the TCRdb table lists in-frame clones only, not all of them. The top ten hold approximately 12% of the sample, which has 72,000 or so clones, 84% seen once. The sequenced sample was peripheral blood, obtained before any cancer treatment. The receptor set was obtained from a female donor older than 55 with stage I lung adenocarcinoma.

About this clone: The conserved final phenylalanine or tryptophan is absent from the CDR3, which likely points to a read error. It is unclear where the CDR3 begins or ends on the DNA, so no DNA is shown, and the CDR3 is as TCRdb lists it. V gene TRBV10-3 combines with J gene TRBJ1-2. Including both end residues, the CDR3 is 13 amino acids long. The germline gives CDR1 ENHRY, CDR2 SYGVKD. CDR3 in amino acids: CAISESAAGSSIM.

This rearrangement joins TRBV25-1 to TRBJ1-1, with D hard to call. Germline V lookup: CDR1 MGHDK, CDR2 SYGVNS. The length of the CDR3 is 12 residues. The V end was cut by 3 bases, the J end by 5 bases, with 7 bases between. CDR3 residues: CASSDQLTEAFF. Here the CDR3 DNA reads TGTGCCAGCAGTGACCAGCTGACTGAAGCTTTCTTT. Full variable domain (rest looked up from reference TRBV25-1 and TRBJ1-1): EADIYQTPRYLVIGTGKKITLECSQTMGHDKMYWYQQDPGMELHLIHYSYGVNSTEKGDLSSESTVSRIRTEHFPLTLESARPSHTSQYLCASSDQLTEAFFGQGTRLTVV.

The CDR3 bases are TGTGCCAGCAGCCCGGGACGGAGCCAAGAGACCCAGTACTTC. It translates to CASSPGRSQETQYF. The chain recombines TRBV2 with TRBJ2-5; D is possibly TRBD1 or TRBD2 (5 bases each). With 6 bases removed from V and 1 base from J, the gap between germline ends came to 12 bases. The CDR3 has 14 amino acids. Germline CDR1 reads SNHLY; CDR2 reads FYNNEI.

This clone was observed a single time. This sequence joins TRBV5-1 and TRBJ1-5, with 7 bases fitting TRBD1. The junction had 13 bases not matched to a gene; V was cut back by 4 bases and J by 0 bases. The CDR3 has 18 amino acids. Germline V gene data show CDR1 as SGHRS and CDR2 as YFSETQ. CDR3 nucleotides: TGCGCCAGCAGCGCTTTAACTAACAGGGGACCTAGCAATCAGCCCCAGCATTTT. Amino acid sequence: CASSALTNRGPSNQPQHF.

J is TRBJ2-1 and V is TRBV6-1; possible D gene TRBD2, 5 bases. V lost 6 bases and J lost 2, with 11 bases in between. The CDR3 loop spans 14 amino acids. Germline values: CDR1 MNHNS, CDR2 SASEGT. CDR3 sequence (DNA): TGTGCCAGCAGGAGGGATGGGCCCTACAATGAGCAGTTCTTC. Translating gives CASRRDGPYNEQFF.

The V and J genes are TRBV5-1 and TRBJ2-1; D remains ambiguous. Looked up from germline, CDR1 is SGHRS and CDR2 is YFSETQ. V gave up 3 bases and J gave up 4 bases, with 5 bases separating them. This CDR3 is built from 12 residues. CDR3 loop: CASSWDYNEQFF. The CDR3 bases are TGCGCCAGCAGCTGGGATTACAATGAGCAGTTCTTC.

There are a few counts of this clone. CDR3 region: CASSEVAYTQYF. CDR3 nucleotides: TGTGCCAGCAGTGAAGTAGCCTATACGCAGTATTTT. This chain joins TRBV6-1 and TRBJ2-3; the D is unclear. Trimming took off 1 base at V and 7 bases at J, with 6 bases between the two ends. Germline values: CDR1 MNHNS, CDR2 SASEGT. CDR3 length equals 12 residues.

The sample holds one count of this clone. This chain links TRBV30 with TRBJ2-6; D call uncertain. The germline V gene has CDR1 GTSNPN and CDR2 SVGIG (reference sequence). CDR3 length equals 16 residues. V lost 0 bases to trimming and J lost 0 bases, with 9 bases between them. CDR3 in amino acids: CAWSVGAGSGANVLTF. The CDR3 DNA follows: TGTGCCTGGAGTGTCGGAGCAGGCTCTGGGGCCAACGTCCTGACTTTC. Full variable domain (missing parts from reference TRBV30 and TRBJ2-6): SQTIHQWPATLVQPVGSPLSLECTVEGTSNPNLYWYRQAAGRGLQLLFYSVGIGQISSEVPQNLSASRPQDRQFILSSKKLLLSDSGFYLCAWSVGAGSGANVLTFGAGSRLTVL.

Written as DNA, the CDR3 is TGTGCCAGCAGTTTGTTCGGCGGCACTGGCTACACCTTC. Its protein is CASSLFGGTGYTF. This rearrangement joins TRBV6-5 to TRBJ1-2; D is unresolved. The CDR3 covers 13 residues. Germline CDR1 and CDR2: MNHEY and SVGAGI. V was pared by 4 bases and J by 7 bases, with 13 bases between.

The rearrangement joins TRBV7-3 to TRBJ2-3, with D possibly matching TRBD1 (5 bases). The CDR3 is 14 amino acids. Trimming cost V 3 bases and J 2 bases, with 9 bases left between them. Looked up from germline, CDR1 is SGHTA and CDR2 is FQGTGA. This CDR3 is CASSFRENTDTQYF. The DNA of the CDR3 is TGTGCCAGCAGCTTCAGGGAAAACACAGATACGCAGTATTTT.

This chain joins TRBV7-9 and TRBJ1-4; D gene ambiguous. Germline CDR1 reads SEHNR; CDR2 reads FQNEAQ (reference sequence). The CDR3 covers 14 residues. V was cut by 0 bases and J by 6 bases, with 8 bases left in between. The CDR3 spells CASSLAGLHEKLFF. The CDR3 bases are TGTGCCAGCAGCTTAGCAGGGCTCCATGAAAAACTGTTTTTT.

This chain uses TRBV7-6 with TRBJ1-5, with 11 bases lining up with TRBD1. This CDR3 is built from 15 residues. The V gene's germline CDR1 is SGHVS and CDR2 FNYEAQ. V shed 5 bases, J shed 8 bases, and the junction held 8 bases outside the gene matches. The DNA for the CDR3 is TGTGCCAGCAGCCCCGGACAGGGGGCAGGGGAGCCCCAGCATTTT. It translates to CASSPGQGAGEPQHF.

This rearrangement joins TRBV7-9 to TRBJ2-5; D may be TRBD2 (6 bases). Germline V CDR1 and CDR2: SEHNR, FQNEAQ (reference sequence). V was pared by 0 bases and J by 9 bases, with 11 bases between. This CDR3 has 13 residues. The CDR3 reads CASSLAQGTPQYF. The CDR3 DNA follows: TGTGCCAGCAGCTTAGCGCAAGGGACTCCCCAGTACTTC.

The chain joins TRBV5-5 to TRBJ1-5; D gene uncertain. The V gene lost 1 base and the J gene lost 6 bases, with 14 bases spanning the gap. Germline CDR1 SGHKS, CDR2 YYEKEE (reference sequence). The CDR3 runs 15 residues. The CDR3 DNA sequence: TGTGCCAGCAGCTTGATAAGGACTGAGGGTCAGCCCCAGCATTTT. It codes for CASSLIRTEGQPQHF.

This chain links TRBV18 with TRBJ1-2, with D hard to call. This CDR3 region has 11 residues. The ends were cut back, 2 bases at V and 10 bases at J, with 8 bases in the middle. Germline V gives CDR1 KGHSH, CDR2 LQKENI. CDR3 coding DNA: TGTGCCAGCTCACCAACGGAAAACTACACCTTC. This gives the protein CASSPTENYTF.

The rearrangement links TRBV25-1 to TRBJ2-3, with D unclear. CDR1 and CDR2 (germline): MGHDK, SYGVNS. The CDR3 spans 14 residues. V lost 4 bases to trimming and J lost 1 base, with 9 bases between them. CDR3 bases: TGTGCCAGCAGTGCCTCGGATCGCACAGATACGCAGTATTTT. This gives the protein CASSASDRTDTQYF.

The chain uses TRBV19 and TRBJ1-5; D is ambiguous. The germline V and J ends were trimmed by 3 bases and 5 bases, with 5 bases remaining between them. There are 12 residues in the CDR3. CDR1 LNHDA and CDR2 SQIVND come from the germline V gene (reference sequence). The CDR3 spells CASSIGDQPQHF. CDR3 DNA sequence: TGTGCCAGTAGTATCGGAGATCAGCCCCAGCATTTT.

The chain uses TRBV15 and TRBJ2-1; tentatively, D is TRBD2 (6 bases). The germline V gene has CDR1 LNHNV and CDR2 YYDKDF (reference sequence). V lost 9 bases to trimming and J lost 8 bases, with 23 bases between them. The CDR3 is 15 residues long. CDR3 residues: CATRGMGLNLDEQFF. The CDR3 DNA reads TGTGCCACTCGGGGAATGGGACTTAATCTCGATGAGCAGTTCTTC.